This T cell receptor (beta chain) was observed in a study of human T cells and chemical hapten exposure (dated by TCRdb to about 2021). Broadly, across the study: For sensitization, 2% DPC in acetone was applied to an approximately 2 cm by approximately 2 cm area of upper inner arm skin. Patch testing on the upper back used Finn chambers containing 0.01% DPC, with scoring done after 6 days according to International Contact Dermatitis Research Group standards. The mostly female patient cohort included alopecia areata with under or over 50% scalp involvement, alopecia totalis and alopecia universalis. Throughout the study period of roughly 24 weeks, patients also received therapeutic DPC doses to the scalp every week. Peripheral blood TCR repertoire changes were tracked in vivo in alopecia patients during primary and secondary sensitization to the hapten diphenylcyclopropenone (DPC). Libraries were pooled for sequencing, and per-sample TCR yields varied mainly because of small differences in library volumes within the pool. Blood for TCR sequencing was provided by twenty-nine alopecia patients at one to four time points (pre-sensitization, 2, 6 and 24 weeks). Patient blood was sampled pre-sensitization (week 0) and at 2, 6 and about 24 weeks after DPC sensitization. Here is what the overall study found, with its caveats: The number of PT1 expanded TCRs positively correlated with patch test score, significant at thresholds 8, 16 and 32 but not 4. Alopecia, a presumed autoimmune disease, was present in all patients, so the immune response of the patients might differ from that of healthy individuals. Expanded TCRs formed significantly more large CDR3 similarity clusters than pre-sensitization or healthy control sets, consistent with antigen-driven responses. The number of TCRs above 1 in 1000 frequency did not change with DPC sensitization; there was no evidence of global repertoire structure alterations. After repeated subsampling, the strength of the expansion versus patch-test correlation and the threshold at which it became significant changed.

This clonotype was counted ten times or more. Its antigen has not been determined. No much larger clone is present one base from it, and per-base qualities are unavailable. In the germline V gene (reference sequence), CDR1 corresponds to SEHNR and CDR2 to FQNEAQ. Deletion took 0 bases off V and 8 bases off J, with a span of 7 bases between the germline ends. Spanning cysteine to phenylalanine, the CDR3 consists of 12 amino acids. The kept DNA is CDR3 alone, 36 bases in frame from the first base. The library was prepared using RACE. Instrument on record: NextSeq 500. Library preparation attached unique molecular identifiers to individual cDNA molecules for quantitative, reproducible TCR counting. For every blood RNA sample, sequencing covered both the TCR alpha and TCR beta chains. The original pipeline was this. The median number of TCRs per sample was around 100,000, ranging from 23,224 to 690,600. The Decombinator software suite was used to annotate V, J and CDR3 in the TCR reads. For PS versus PT1 abundance plots, all samples were subsampled to the same number of TCRs (28,000). TCRs were defined as expanded if absent before sensitization and observed at least eight times at the 2-week time point. TCRdb passed the public sequencing reads through fastp at Q25 and MiXCR, retaining productive beta sequences. Duplicate CDR3 protein sequences are folded into a single record with the most common DNA and genes. TCRdb's processing, not the authors' own work, is the source of the V and J calls. The sample table holds approximately 57,000 distinct CDR3 sequences, of which 9.3% were seen once. About an eighth of the sample is in the top ten clones.

The sample's time point, from its label and the paper: patch test 1, 2 weeks after DPC sensitization. The treatment or condition label on this specimen signifies: therapeutic diphenylcyclopropenone sensitization with weekly scalp DPC. Blood at each patch-test visit was drawn before the patch test was applied. To be eligible, patients had to be aged 18 to 70, diagnosed with alopecia and judged suitable for DPC therapy, while pregnant patients were excluded. Unfractionated whole blood was collected in Tempus Blood RNA tubes, and total RNA was extracted from that blood. The sequence was collected from a woman in her 40s with alopecia areata. Some clones in this sample may be carry-over from other donors' samples. Material: whole blood, obtained in connection with sensitization to the hapten diphenylcyclopropenone (DPC). Recombination joined TRBV7-9 with TRBJ1-2; the best D guess is TRBD1, with 5 bases matching. The CDR3 sequence is CASSLAGDGYTF. The sequenced DNA: TGTGCCAGCAGCTTAGCAGGGGACGGCTACACCTTC. Where the CDR3 stops, the reference TRBV7-9 and TRBJ1-2 genes take over; the full variable domain is DTGVSQNPRHKITKRGQNVTFRCDPISEHNRLYWYRQTLGQGPEFLTYFQNEAQLEKSRLLSDRFSAERPKGSFSTLEIQRTEQGDSAMYLCASSLAGDGYTFGSGTRLTVV.